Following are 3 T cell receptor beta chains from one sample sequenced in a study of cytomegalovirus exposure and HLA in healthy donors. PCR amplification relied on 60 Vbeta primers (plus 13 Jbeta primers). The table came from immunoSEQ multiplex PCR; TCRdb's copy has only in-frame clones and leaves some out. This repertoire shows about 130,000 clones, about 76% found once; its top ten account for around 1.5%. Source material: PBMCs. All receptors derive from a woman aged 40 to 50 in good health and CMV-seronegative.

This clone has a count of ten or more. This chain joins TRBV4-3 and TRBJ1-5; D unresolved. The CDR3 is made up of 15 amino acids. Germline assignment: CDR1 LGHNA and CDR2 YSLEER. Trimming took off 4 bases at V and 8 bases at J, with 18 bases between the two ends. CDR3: CASSPDSSPGKPQHF. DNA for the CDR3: TGCGCCAGCAGCCCGGATAGCTCACCTGGAAAGCCCCAGCATTTT.

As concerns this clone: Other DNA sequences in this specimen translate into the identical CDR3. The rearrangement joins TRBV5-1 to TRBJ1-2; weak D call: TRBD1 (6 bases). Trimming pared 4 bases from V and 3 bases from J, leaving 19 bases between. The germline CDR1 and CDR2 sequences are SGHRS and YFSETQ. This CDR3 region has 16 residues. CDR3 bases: TGCGCCAGCAGCCGGGGGGGGGCCCAGGCGGACTATGGCTACACCTTC. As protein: CASSRGGAQADYGYTF.

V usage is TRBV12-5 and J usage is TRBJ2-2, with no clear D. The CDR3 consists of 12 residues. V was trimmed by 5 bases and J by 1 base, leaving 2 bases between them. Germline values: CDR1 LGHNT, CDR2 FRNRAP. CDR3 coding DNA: TGTGCTAGTGGTCTGAACACCGGGGAGCTGTTTTTT. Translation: CASGLNTGELFF. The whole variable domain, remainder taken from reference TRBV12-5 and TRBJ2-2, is DARVTQTPRHKVTEMGQEVTMRCQPILGHNTVFWYRQTMMQGLELLAYFRNRAPLDDSGMPKDRFSAEMPDATLATLKIQPSEPRDSAVYFCASGLNTGELFFGEGSRLTVL.